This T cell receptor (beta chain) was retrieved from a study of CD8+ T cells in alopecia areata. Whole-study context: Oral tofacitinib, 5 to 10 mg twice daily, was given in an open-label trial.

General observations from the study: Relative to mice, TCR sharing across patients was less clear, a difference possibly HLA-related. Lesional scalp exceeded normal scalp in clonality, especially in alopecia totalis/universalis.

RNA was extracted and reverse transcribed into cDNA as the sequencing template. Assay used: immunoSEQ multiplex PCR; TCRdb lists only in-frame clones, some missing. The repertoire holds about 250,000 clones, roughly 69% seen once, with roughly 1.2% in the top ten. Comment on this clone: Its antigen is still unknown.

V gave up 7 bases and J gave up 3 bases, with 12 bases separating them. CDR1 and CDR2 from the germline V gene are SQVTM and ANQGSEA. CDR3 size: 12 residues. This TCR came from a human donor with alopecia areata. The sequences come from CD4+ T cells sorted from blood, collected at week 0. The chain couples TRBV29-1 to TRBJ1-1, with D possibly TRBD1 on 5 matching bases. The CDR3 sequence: CSGTRDDTEAFF. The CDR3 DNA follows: TGCAGCGGCACACGGGACGACACTGAAGCTTTCTTT.